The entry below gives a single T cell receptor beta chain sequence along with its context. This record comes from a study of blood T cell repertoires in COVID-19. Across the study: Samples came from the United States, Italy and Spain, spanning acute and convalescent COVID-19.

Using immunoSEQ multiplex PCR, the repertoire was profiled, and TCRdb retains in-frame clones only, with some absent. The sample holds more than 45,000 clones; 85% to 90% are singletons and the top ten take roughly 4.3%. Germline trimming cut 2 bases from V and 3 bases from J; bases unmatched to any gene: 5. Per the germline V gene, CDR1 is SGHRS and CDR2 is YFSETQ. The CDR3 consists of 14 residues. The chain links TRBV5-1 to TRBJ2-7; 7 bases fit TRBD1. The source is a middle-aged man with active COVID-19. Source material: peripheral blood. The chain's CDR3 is CASSFGQADYEQYF. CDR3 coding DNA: TGCGCCAGCAGCTTCGGACAGGCCGACTACGAGCAGTACTTC.